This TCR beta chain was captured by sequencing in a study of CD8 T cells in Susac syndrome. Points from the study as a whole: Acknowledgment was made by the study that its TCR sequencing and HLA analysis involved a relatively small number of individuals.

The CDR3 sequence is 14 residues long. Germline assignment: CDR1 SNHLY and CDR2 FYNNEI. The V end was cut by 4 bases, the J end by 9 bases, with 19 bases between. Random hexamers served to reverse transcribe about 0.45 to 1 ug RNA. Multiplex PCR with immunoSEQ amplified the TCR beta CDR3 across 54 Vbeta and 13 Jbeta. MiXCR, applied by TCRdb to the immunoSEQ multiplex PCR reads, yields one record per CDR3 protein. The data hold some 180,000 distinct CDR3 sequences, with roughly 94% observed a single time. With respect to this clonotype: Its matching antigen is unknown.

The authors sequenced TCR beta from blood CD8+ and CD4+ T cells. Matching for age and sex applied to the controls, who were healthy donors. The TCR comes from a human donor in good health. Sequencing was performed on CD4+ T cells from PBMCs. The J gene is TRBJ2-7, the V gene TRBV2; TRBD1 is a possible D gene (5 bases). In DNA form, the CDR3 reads TGTGCCAGCAGTGTGGACACAGCTACGAATCTGCAGTACTTC. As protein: CASSVDTATNLQYF. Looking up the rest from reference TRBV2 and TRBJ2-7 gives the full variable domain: EPEVTQTPSHQVTQMGQEVILRCVPISNHLYFYWYRQILGQKVEFLVSFYNNEISEKSEIFDDQFSVERPDGSNFTLKIRSTKLEDSAMYFCASSVDTATNLQYFGPGTRLTVT.